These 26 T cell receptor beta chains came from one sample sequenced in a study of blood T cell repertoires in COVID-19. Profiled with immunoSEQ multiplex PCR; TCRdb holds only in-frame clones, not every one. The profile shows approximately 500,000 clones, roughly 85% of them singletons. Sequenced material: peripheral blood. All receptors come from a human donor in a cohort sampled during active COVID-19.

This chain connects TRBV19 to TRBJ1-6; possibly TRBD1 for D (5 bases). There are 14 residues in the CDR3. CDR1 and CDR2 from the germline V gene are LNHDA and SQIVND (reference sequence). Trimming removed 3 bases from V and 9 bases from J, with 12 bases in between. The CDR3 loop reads CASSIDRIGSPLHF. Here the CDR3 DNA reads TGTGCCAGTAGTATCGACAGAATTGGTTCACCCCTCCACTTT.

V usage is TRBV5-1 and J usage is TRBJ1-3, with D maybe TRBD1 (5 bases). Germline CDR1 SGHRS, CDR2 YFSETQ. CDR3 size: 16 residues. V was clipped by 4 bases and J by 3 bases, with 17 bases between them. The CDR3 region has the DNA TGCGCCAGCAGCGACCGGCGGGACGGAGGTGGAAACACCATATATTTT. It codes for CASSDRRDGGGNTIYF.

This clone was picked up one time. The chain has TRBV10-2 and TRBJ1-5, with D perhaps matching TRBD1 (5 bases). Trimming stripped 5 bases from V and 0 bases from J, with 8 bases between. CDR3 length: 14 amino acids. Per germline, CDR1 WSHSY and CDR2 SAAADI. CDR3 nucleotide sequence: TGCGCCAGCAGTCCAGGGTATAGCAATCAGCCCCAGCATTTT. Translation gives CASSPGYSNQPQHF.

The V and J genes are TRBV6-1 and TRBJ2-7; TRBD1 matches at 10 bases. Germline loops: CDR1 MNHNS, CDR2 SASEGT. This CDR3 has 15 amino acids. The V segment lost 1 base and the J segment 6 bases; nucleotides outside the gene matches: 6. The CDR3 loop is CASSEGGTGDIEQYF. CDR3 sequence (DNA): TGTGCCAGCAGTGAAGGAGGGACAGGGGACATCGAGCAGTACTTC.

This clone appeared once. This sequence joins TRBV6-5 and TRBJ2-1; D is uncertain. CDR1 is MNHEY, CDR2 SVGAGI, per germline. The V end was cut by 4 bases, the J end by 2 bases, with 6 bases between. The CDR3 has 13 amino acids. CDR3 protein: CASSSGPYNEQFF. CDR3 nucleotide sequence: TGTGCCAGCAGTTCTGGGCCCTACAATGAGCAGTTCTTC.

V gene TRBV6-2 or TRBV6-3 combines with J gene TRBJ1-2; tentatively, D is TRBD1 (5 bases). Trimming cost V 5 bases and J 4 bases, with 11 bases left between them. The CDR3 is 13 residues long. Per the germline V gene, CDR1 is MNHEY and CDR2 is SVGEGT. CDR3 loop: CASSTPDTYGYTF. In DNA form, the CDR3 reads TGTGCCAGCAGTACCCCGGACACCTATGGCTACACCTTC.

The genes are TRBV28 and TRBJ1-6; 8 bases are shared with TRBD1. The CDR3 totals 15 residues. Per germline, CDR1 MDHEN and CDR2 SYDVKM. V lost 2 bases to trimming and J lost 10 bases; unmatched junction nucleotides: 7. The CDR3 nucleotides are TGTGCCAGCAGTTTAATGGGGACAGGCGGCTCACCCCTCCACTTT. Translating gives CASSLMGTGGSPLHF.

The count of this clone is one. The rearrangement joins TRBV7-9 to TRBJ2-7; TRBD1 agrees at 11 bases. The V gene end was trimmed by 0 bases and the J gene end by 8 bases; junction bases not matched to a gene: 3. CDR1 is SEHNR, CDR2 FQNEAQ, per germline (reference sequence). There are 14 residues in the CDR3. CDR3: CASSLAGQGAKQYF. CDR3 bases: TGTGCCAGCAGCTTAGCAGGACAGGGGGCGAAGCAGTACTTC.

The CDR3 region is CATGPGWGGNQPQHF. In DNA form, the CDR3 reads TGTGCCACGGGTCCTGGGTGGGGAGGCAATCAGCCCCAGCATTTT. The rearrangement links TRBV24-1 to TRBJ1-5; D unresolved. The length of the CDR3 is 15 residues. Trimming cost V 10 bases and J 2 bases, with 17 bases left between them. CDR1 and CDR2 from the germline V gene are KGHDR and SFDVKD.

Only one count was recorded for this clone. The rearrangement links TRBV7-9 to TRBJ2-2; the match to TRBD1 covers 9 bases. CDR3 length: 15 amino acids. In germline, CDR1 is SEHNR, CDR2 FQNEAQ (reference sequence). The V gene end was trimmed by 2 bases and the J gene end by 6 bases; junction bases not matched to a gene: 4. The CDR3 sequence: CASSLTGGGAGELFF. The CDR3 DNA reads TGTGCCAGCAGCTTAACAGGGGGCGGAGCCGGGGAGCTGTTTTTT.

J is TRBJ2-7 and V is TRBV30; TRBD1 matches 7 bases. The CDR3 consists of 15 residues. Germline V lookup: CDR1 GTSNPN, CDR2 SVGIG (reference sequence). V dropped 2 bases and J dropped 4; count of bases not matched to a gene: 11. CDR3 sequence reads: CAWSRGQGVIYEQYF. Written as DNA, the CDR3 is TGTGCCTGGAGTAGAGGGCAGGGGGTAATATACGAGCAGTACTTC.

The CDR3 region is CASSLGPTGLGSPLHF. CDR3 coding DNA: TGTGCCAGCAGCTTGGGCCCAACAGGGTTAGGCTCACCCCTCCACTTT. The chain employs TRBV5-6 and TRBJ1-6; D perhaps matches TRBD1 (6 bases). Per germline, CDR1 SGHDT and CDR2 YYEEEE. CDR3 length: 16 residues. V was shortened by 0 bases and J by 10 bases, with 17 bases between the two germline ends. Filled out from reference TRBV5-6 and TRBJ1-6, the complete variable domain reads DAGVTQSPTHLIKTRGQQVTLRCSPKSGHDTVSWYQQALGQGPQFIFQYYEEEERQRGNFPDRFSGHQFPNYSSELNVNALLLGDSALYLCASSLGPTGLGSPLHFGNGTRLTVT.

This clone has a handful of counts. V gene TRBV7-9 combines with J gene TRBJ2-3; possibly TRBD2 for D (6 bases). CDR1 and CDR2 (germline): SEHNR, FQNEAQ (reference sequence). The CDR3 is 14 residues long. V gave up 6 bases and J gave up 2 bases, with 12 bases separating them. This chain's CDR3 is CASSNVADTDTQYF. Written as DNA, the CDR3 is TGTGCCAGCAGTAATGTAGCGGACACAGATACGCAGTATTTT. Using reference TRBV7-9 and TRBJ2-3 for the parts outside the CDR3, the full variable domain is DTGVSQNPRHKITKRGQNVTFRCDPISEHNRLYWYRQTLGQGPEFLTYFQNEAQLEKSRLLSDRFSAERPKGSFSTLEIQRTEQGDSAMYLCASSNVADTDTQYFGPGTRLTVL.

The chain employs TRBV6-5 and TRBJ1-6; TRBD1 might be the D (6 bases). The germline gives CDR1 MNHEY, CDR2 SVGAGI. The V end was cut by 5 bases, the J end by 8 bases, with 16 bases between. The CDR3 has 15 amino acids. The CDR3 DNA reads TGTGCCAGCAGTATCGGGGGGCGAGGCTATTCACCCCTCCACTTT. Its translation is CASSIGGRGYSPLHF.

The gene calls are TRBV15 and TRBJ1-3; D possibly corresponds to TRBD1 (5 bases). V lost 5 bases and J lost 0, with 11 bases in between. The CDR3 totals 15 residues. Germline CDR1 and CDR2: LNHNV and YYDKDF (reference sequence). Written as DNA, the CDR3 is TGTGCCACCAGCGCAGGGCCAAGCTCTGGAAACACCATATATTTT. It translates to CATSAGPSSGNTIYF.

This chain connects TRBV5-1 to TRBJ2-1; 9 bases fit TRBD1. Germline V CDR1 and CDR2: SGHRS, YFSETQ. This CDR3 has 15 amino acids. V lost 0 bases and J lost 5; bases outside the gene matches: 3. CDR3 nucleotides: TGCGCCAGCAGCTTGGGGACAGGGGAACACAATGAGCAGTTCTTC. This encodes CASSLGTGEHNEQFF.

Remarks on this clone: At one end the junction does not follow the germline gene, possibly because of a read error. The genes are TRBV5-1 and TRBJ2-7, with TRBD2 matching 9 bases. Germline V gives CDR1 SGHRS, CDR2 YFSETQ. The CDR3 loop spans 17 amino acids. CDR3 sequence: CARSLFGAGGALHEQYF. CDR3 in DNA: TGCGCCCGCAGCTTATTCGGGGCGGGGGGGGCGCTTCACGAGCAGTACTTC.

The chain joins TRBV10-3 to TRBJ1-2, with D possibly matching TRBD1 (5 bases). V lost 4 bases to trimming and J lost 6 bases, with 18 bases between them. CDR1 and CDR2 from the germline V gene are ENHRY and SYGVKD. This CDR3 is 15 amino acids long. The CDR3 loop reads CAISVRQGSMDGYTF. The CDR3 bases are TGTGCCATCAGTGTACGGCAGGGTAGTATGGATGGCTACACCTTC.

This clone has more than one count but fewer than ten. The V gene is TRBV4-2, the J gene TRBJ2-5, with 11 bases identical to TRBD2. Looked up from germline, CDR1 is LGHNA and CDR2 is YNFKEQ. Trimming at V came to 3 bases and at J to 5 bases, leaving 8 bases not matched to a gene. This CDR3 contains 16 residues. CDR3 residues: CASSQGTSGSWETQYF. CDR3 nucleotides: TGTGCCAGCAGCCAGGGAACTAGCGGGAGCTGGGAGACCCAGTACTTC.

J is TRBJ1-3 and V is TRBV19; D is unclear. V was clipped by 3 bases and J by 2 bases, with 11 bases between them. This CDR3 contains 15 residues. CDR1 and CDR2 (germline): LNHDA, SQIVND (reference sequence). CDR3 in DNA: TGTGCCAGTAGTATTGTTGAGGCCCCTGGAAACACCATATATTTT. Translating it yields CASSIVEAPGNTIYF.

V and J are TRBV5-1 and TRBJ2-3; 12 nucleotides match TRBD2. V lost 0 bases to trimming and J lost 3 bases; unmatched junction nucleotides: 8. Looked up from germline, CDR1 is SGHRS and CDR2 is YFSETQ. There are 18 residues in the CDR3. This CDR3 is CASSLVLAGGPRTDTQYF. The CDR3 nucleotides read TGCGCCAGCAGCTTGGTTCTAGCGGGAGGGCCTAGGACAGATACGCAGTATTTT.

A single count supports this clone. The CDR3 coding sequence is TGTGCCAGCAGCCAAAGACAGGGGGCCATGAACACTGAAGCTTTCTTT. Protein sequence: CASSQRQGAMNTEAFF. The genes are TRBV3-1 (or the pseudogene TRBV3-2) and TRBJ1-1, with 10 bases that match TRBD1. Germline V gene lookup returns CDR1 LGHDT and CDR2 YNNKEL (reference sequence). The CDR3 is 16 amino acids. J was trimmed by 0 bases and V by 2 bases; bases with no gene match: 3.

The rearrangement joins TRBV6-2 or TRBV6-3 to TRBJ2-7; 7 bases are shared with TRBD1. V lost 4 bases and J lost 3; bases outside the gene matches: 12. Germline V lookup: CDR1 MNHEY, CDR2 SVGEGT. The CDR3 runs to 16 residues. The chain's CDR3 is CASSFRQGPPVYEQYF. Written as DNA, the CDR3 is TGTGCCAGCAGTTTTCGACAGGGACCACCCGTCTACGAGCAGTACTTC.

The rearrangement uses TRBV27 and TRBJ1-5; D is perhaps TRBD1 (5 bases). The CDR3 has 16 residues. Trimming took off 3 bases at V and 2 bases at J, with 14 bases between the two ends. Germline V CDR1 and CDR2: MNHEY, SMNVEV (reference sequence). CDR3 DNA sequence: TGTGCCAGCAGTTTCATATACGGACACGGCAATCAGCCCCAGCATTTT. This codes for CASSFIYGHGNQPQHF.

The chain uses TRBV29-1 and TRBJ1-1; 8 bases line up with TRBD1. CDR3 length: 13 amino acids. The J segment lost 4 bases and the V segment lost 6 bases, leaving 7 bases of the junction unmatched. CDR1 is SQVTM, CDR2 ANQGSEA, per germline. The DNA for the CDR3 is TGCAGCGTCCATGGACAGGGCTCCACTGAAGCTTTCTTT. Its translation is CSVHGQGSTEAFF.

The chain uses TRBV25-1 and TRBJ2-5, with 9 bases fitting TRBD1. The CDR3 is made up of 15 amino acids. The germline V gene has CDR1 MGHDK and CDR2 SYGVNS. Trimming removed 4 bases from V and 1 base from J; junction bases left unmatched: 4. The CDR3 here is CASSGWTGAQETQYF. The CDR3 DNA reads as TGTGCCAGCAGTGGTTGGACAGGGGCCCAAGAGACCCAGTACTTC.